This is a list of T cell receptor beta chains from one sample in a study of cytomegalovirus exposure and HLA in healthy donors. Data came from immunoSEQ multiplex PCR; TCRdb stores just in-frame clones and leaves some out. The repertoire includes 130,000 or so clones, 61% of them detected once, and over 1.5% sits in the top ten. Sequenced material: PBMCs. These receptors all come from a male donor in good health and CMV-seronegative. Both conserved end residues are part of each CDR3. A D gene is named only where the DNA matches it firmly. Part of the rows lack a size; the others show once, few, many or a class for expanded clones.

>TRBV15|TRBJ1-1|NA|15|NA
CATSRERTANTEAFF
TGTGCCACCAGCAGAGAGAGGACAGCGAACACTGAAGCTTTCTTT
>TRBV19|TRBJ1-1|NA|14|NA
CASSARQTNTEAFF
TGTGCCAGTAGTGCCCGACAGACAAACACTGAAGCTTTCTTT
>TRBV5-6|TRBJ2-5|NA|13|NA
CASSWGVGETQYF
TGTGCCAGCAGCTGGGGGGTGGGAGAGACCCAGTACTTC
>TRBV15|TRBJ2-7|once|15|TRBD1
CATSRDRGQGHEQYF
TGTGCCACCAGCAGAGATCGGGGACAGGGTCACGAGCAGTACTTC
>TRBV4-1|TRBJ1-6|NA|14|NA
CASSQVDRAAPLHF
TGCGCCAGCAGCCAAGTTGATCGCGCGGCACCCCTCCACTTT
>TRBV18|TRBJ2-5|NA|15|NA
CASSPPALSRETQYF
TGTGCCAGCTCACCACCGGCGCTTAGCCGGGAGACCCAGTACTTC
>TRBV5-1|TRBJ2-2|NA|16|TRBD2
CASSDSTSAGAGELFF
TGCGCCAGCAGCGATTCAACTAGCGCGGGGGCCGGGGAGCTGTTTTTT
>TRBV18|TRBJ1-4|NA|13|NA
CASSPDRQEKLFF
TGTGCCAGCTCACCAGACAGGCAGGAAAAACTGTTTTTT
>TRBV5-8|TRBJ2-3|NA|12|NA
CASSTSVDTQYF
TGTGCCAGCAGCACCTCGGTGGATACGCAGTATTTT
>TRBV4-1|TRBJ2-1|NA|15|NA
CASSQIRGPGDEQFF
TGCGCCAGCAGCCAAATTCGGGGCCCGGGGGATGAGCAGTTCTTC
>TRBV30|TRBJ2-1|NA|14|TRBD2
CAWSVTLAGGEQFF
TGTGCCTGGAGTGTAACCCTGGCCGGGGGGGAGCAGTTCTTC
>TRBV5-1|TRBJ2-1|NA|15|TRBD2
CASSASSGGGGEQFF
TGCGCCAGCAGCGCGTCTAGCGGGGGGGGCGGGGAGCAGTTCTTC
>TRBV7-6|TRBJ1-5|NA|15|TRBD1
CASSLAATGGEPQHF
TGTGCCAGCAGCTTAGCCGCCACAGGGGGCGAGCCCCAGCATTTT
>TRBV14|TRBJ2-1|NA|15|TRBD1
CASSQDHRGLGEQFF
TGTGCCAGCAGCCAAGATCACAGGGGTCTGGGGGAGCAGTTCTTC
>TRBV5-1|TRBJ1-4|NA|14|TRBD1
CASSLQGFNEKLFF
TGCGCCAGCAGCTTACAGGGGTTCAATGAAAAACTGTTTTTT
>TRBV11-2|TRBJ1-3|NA|16|NA
CASSPLGRNSGNTIYF
TGTGCCAGCAGCCCCCTGGGGCGGAACTCTGGAAACACCATATATTTT
>TRBV19|TRBJ1-5|NA|14|TRBD1
CASSGTGGNQPQHF
TGTGCCAGTAGTGGGACAGGGGGGAATCAGCCCCAGCATTTT
>TRBV10-3|TRBJ2-7|NA|14|NA
CAISESVGAYEQYF
TGTGCCATCAGTGAGTCAGTAGGGGCCTACGAGCAGTACTTC
>TRBV9|TRBJ1-1|NA|13|TRBD1
CASSVTGGTEAFF
TGTGCCAGCAGCGTGACAGGGGGCACTGAAGCTTTCTTT
>TRBV5-5|TRBJ2-3|NA|18|NA
CASSLEGRTYTSTDTQYF
TGTGCCAGCAGCTTGGAGGGGAGGACCTACACTAGCACAGATACGCAGTATTTT
>TRBV10-3|TRBJ1-2|NA|13|NA
CAITGSESYGYTF
TGTGCCATCACGGGGTCAGAGAGCTATGGCTACACCTTC
>TRBV28|TRBJ2-1|NA|14|TRBD1
CASWPGQSIYEQFF
TGTGCCAGCTGGCCGGGACAGTCGATCTATGAGCAGTTCTTC
>TRBV4-3|TRBJ2-7|NA|16|TRBD1
CASSQDRGQPFYEQYF
TGCGCCAGCAGCCAAGATAGGGGACAGCCGTTCTACGAGCAGTACTTC
>TRBV9|TRBJ2-5|few|15|TRBD1
CASSEGAGGFETQYF
TGTGCCAGCAGCGAAGGGGCAGGGGGCTTCGAGACCCAGTACTTC
>TRBV2|TRBJ1-5|NA|13|NA
CASSVEDREPQHF
TGTGCCAGCAGTGTGGAGGATAGGGAGCCCCAGCATTTT
>TRBV4-3|TRBJ2-7|NA|16|TRBD1
CASSQDQGAMTYEQYF
TGCGCCAGCAGCCAAGATCAGGGGGCCATGACCTACGAGCAGTACTTC
>TRBV7-2|TRBJ2-2|NA|14|TRBD2
CASSWGLAFEELFF
TGTGCCAGCAGCTGGGGACTAGCATTTGAGGAGCTGTTTTTT
>TRBV28|TRBJ1-5|NA|15|NA
CASSLKTGINQPQHF
TGTGCCAGCAGTCTCAAGACGGGGATCAATCAGCCCCAGCATTTT
>TRBV7-8|TRBJ2-3|NA|14|NA
CASSPTPGVDTQYF
TGTGCCAGCAGCCCCACCCCCGGGGTGGATACGCAGTATTTT
>TRBV29-1|TRBJ2-7|NA|13|TRBD2
CSAGGGTGREQYF
TGCAGCGCCGGCGGGGGAACGGGTCGCGAGCAGTACTTC
>TRBV28|TRBJ1-4|few|13|NA
CASTGAPTEKLFF
TGTGCCAGCACAGGGGCCCCTACCGAAAAACTGTTTTTT
>TRBV5-1|TRBJ2-2|once|12|NA
CASSSNTGELFF
TGCGCCAGCAGCTCTAACACCGGGGAGCTGTTTTTT
>TRBV4-3|TRBJ1-4|NA|16|NA
CASSQDWQVLNEKLFF
TGCGCCAGCAGCCAAGATTGGCAGGTTCTTAATGAAAAACTGTTTTTT
>TRBV6-5|TRBJ1-1|NA|15|TRBD1
CASGKQGTGNTEAFF
TGTGCCAGCGGGAAACAGGGGACCGGGAACACTGAAGCTTTCTTT
>TRBV5-3|TRBJ1-2|few|13|TRBD1
CARSKDRVSGYTF
TGTGCCAGAAGCAAGGACAGGGTGAGTGGCTACACCTTC
>TRBV28|TRBJ2-7|NA|12|NA
CASRTASYEQYF
TGTGCCAGCCGGACAGCCTCCTACGAGCAGTACTTC
>TRBV9|TRBJ2-1|NA|15|NA
CASSPPRGTVSKQFF
TGTGCCAGCAGCCCCCCCCGGGGGACCGTCTCTAAGCAGTTCTTC
>TRBV30|TRBJ2-3|NA|15|TRBD2
CAWRGTSGGPHTQYF
TGTGCCTGGAGGGGGACTAGCGGGGGGCCGCATACGCAGTATTTT
>TRBV4-2|TRBJ1-1|NA|14|TRBD1
CASSLRGLESEAFF
TGTGCCAGCAGCCTTAGGGGGCTCGAGTCTGAAGCTTTCTTT
>TRBV4-2|TRBJ2-7|few|15|TRBD1
CASSQAGQGPYEQYF
TGTGCCAGCAGCCAAGCGGGACAGGGGCCCTACGAGCAGTACTTC
>TRBV7-9|TRBJ2-7|NA|15|TRBD1
CASSPEVGQRIEQYF
TGTGCCAGCAGCCCAGAGGTGGGACAGCGAATTGAGCAGTACTTC
>TRBV6-1|TRBJ1-4|few|14|NA
CASRNSATNEKLFF
TGTGCCAGCAGAAACAGTGCAACTAATGAAAAACTGTTTTTT
>TRBV6-6|TRBJ2-2|few|12|NA
CASSYSRGELFF
TGTGCCAGCAGTTACTCCCGCGGGGAGCTGTTTTTT
>TRBV7-9|TRBJ2-5|NA|15|TRBD2
CSSSTRPLAGETQYF
TGTTCCAGCAGCACCCGTCCGCTAGCGGGGGAGACCCAGTACTTC
>TRBV4-2|TRBJ2-7|once|16|TRBD1
CASSHAWTGPSYEQYF
TGTGCCAGCAGCCATGCCTGGACAGGGCCCTCCTACGAGCAGTACTTC
>TRBV4-1|TRBJ1-1|NA|14|NA
CASSQVSGVTEAFF
TGCGCCAGCAGCCAAGTGTCAGGGGTCACTGAAGCTTTCTTT
>TRBV7-9|TRBJ1-3|many|13|TRBD1
CASSLGQGDTIYF
TGTGCCAGCAGCTTAGGACAGGGAGACACCATATATTTT
>TRBV9|TRBJ2-2|NA|13|NA
CASSVGGSGELFF
TGTGCCAGCAGCGTAGGAGGGTCCGGGGAGCTGTTTTTT
>TRBV28|TRBJ2-7|NA|12|TRBD1
CAIRDRIYEQYF
TGTGCCATCCGGGACAGGATCTACGAGCAGTACTTC
>TRBV18|TRBJ1-1|few|14|TRBD1
CASSPGTVGTEAFF
TGTGCCAGCTCACCCGGGACAGTTGGCACTGAAGCTTTCTTT
>TRBV7-9|TRBJ1-2|NA|14|NA
CASSSRPTSYGYTF
TGTGCCAGCAGCTCCCGACCGACTAGCTATGGCTACACCTTC
>TRBV6-6|TRBJ1-3|NA|14|NA
CASRLQGLGDTIYF
TGTGCCAGCAGACTTCAGGGTCTTGGAGACACCATATATTTT